The 18 T cell receptor beta chains given below trace back to one sample, sequenced in a study of cytomegalovirus exposure and HLA in healthy donors. The PCR had 60 Vbeta and 13 Jbeta primers. TCRdb's copy holds only in-frame clones and misses some; the assay was immunoSEQ multiplex PCR. This sample has 180,000 or so clones; about 9% occur once, and the top ten carry roughly 1.4%. Sequenced sample: PBMCs. The receptors here all came from a woman in her 30s in good health and CMV-seropositive.

In this sample, this clone turned up a few times. This rearrangement joins TRBV25-1 to TRBJ1-5, with 10 bases lining up with TRBD1. Germline CDR1 is MGHDK and CDR2 is SYGVNS. CDR3 length: 15 amino acids. Unmatched junction bases numbered 7, after V lost 6 bases and J lost 5 bases. The CDR3 nucleotides read TGTGCCAGCAGCGCCGGGACAGGGGCTTATCAGCCCCAGCATTTT. Translation gives CASSAGTGAYQPQHF. The whole variable domain, filled in from reference TRBV25-1 and TRBJ1-5, reads EADIYQTPRYLVIGTGKKITLECSQTMGHDKMYWYQQDPGMELHLIHYSYGVNSTEKGDLSSESTVSRIRTEHFPLTLESARPSHTSQYLCASSAGTGAYQPQHFGDGTRLSIL.

The chain recombines TRBV5-1 with TRBJ2-7; TRBD1 aligns across 10 bases. Germline lookup yields CDR1 SGHRS and CDR2 YFSETQ. V was pared by 4 bases and J by 3 bases, with 7 bases of the junction left unmatched. The CDR3 is 15 amino acids. CDR3 residues: CASSLGTGVIYEQYF. The CDR3 region has the DNA TGCGCCAGCAGCCTAGGGACAGGGGTTATCTACGAGCAGTACTTC.

This rearrangement joins TRBV18 to TRBJ1-3; tentatively, D is TRBD1 (6 bases). The V end was cut by 5 bases, the J end by 2 bases, with 13 bases between. Germline CDR1 and CDR2: KGHSH and LQKENI. This CDR3 contains 15 residues. CDR3 bases: TGTGCCAGCTCAGTGCAGGGGAGAGCTGGAAACACCATATATTTT. It specifies CASSVQGRAGNTIYF.

This clone was recorded a few times. The chain recombines TRBV7-8 with TRBJ2-1, with 8 nucleotides matching TRBD2. CDR1 and CDR2 (germline): SGHVS, FQNEAQ. V lost 2 bases to trimming and J lost 0 bases; unmatched junction nucleotides: 3. The CDR3 is 16 amino acids. The CDR3 DNA is TGTGCCAGCAGCTTACTAGCGGGCATCTCCTACAATGAGCAGTTCTTC. The encoded protein is CASSLLAGISYNEQFF.

Of note for this clone: At the DNA level, this CDR3 is encoded by other sequences in the same sample as well. This chain links TRBV6-1 with TRBJ2-5; D unresolved. Germline-derived CDR1 and CDR2 are MNHNS and SASEGT. The CDR3 covers 14 residues. Trimming took 5 bases from V and 1 from J, leaving 11 bases between them. The CDR3 is CASSPYSFQETQYF. The CDR3 nucleotides are TGTGCCAGCAGTCCATACAGCTTCCAAGAGACCCAGTACTTC.

The CDR3: CASSLVSGGSLAEQYF. The CDR3 DNA reads TGCGCCAGCAGCTTGGTTTCGGGCGGGAGCCTCGCCGAGCAGTACTTC. The rearrangement joins TRBV5-1 to TRBJ2-7; 7 bases are shared with TRBD2. In germline, CDR1 is SGHRS, CDR2 YFSETQ. CDR3 size: 16 residues. The V gene end was trimmed by 0 bases and the J gene end by 6 bases; junction bases not matched to a gene: 12.

This clone was picked up a small number of times. This chain joins TRBV5-4 and TRBJ2-7; 7 nucleotides agree with TRBD1. V dropped 5 bases and J dropped 2; count of bases not matched to a gene: 4. The length of the CDR3 is 13 residues. Germline-derived CDR1 and CDR2 are SGHNT and YYREEE (reference sequence). The CDR3: CASSIGQAYEQYF. In DNA form, the CDR3 reads TGTGCCAGCAGTATAGGACAGGCCTACGAGCAGTACTTC.

V and J are TRBV12-5 and TRBJ2-3; 7 nucleotides match TRBD1. The CDR3 spans 13 residues. Germline trimming cut 6 bases from V and 4 bases from J; bases unmatched to any gene: 4. Germline V lookup: CDR1 LGHNT, CDR2 FRNRAP. The DNA for the CDR3 is TGTGCTAGTGGATGGGACAGCGCAGATACGCAGTATTTT. Translation: CASGWDSADTQYF.

This clone was seen only a few times. The V and J genes are TRBV6-1 and TRBJ2-2; weak D call: TRBD2 (6 bases). CDR1 MNHNS and CDR2 SASEGT come from the germline V gene. V lost 8 bases, J lost 4 bases, and 14 bases lay in between. The CDR3 is 14 residues long. The CDR3 protein is CASGGSGLTGELFF. Here the CDR3 DNA reads TGTGCCAGCGGGGGGAGCGGCCTCACCGGGGAGCTGTTTTTT.

J is TRBJ2-2 and V is TRBV10-3; 14 bases are a match to TRBD2. CDR3 length: 15 amino acids. CDR1 ENHRY and CDR2 SYGVKD come from the germline V gene. J was trimmed by 4 bases and V by 6 bases; bases with no gene match: 1. The CDR3 DNA follows: TGTGCCATCAGAGGACTAGCGGGAGGCACCGGGGAGCTGTTTTTT. It specifies CAIRGLAGGTGELFF.

The rearrangement uses TRBV4-1 and TRBJ1-3, with TRBD1 matching 9 bases. Germline V gene lookup returns CDR1 MGHRA and CDR2 YSYEKL. The trim removed 4 bases at V and 3 bases at J, leaving 4 bases unmatched. The CDR3 is made up of 15 amino acids. The CDR3 nucleotides are TGCGCCAGCAGCCCACGGACAGGGGTTGGAAACACCATATATTTT. Encoded protein: CASSPRTGVGNTIYF.

The chain carries TRBV7-3 and TRBJ2-2; D remains ambiguous. From germline, CDR1 is SGHTA and CDR2 FQGTGA. Between the trimmed V and J ends, which lost 5 bases and 6 bases, there was a span of 10 bases. This CDR3 has 13 amino acids. This CDR3 is CASSPLSAGELFF. The CDR3 nucleotides are TGTGCCAGCAGCCCGCTAAGTGCCGGGGAGCTGTTTTTT.

The V and J genes are TRBV6-1 and TRBJ1-1, with 7 bases lining up with TRBD1. The length of the CDR3 is 14 residues. The trim removed 5 bases at V and 3 bases at J, leaving 6 bases unmatched. Germline loops: CDR1 MNHNS, CDR2 SASEGT. In DNA form, the CDR3 reads TGTGCCAGCAGTTGGACAGGACGGTACACTGAAGCTTTCTTT. It yields the protein CASSWTGRYTEAFF.

This clone has just a few counts. The chain is built from TRBV4-1 and TRBJ2-1; D may be TRBD2 (6 bases). This CDR3 has 15 amino acids. Germline CDR1 reads MGHRA; CDR2 reads YSYEKL. V was pared by 3 bases and J by 7 bases, with 16 bases between. The DNA of the CDR3 is TGCGCCAGCAGCCACGCGCGGCGGAGCGGGAATGAGCAGTTCTTC. It translates to CASSHARRSGNEQFF.

V gene TRBV6-6 combines with J gene TRBJ2-3; 9 bases match TRBD2. Germline CDR1 is MNHNY and CDR2 is SVGAGI (reference sequence). V shed 2 bases and J 5 bases; nucleotides not matched to a gene: 8. This CDR3 is built from 16 residues. The CDR3 DNA is TGTGCCAGCAGTTACACGAGCGGGAGGTTCGTAGATACGCAGTATTTT. Translating gives CASSYTSGRFVDTQYF.

The chain is built from TRBV5-1 and TRBJ2-7, with 9 bases matching TRBD1. The CDR3 spans 15 residues. CDR1 and CDR2 (germline): SGHRS, YFSETQ. V lost 4 bases and J lost 5; bases outside the gene matches: 10. The DNA for the CDR3 is TGCGCCAGCAGCCAGAACGGACAGGGGCTCAACGAGCAGTACTTC. Its translation is CASSQNGQGLNEQYF. Variable domain in full (rest from reference TRBV5-1 and TRBJ2-7): KAGVTQTPRYLIKTRGQQVTLSCSPISGHRSVSWYQQTPGQGLQFLFEYFSETQRNKGNFPGRFSGRQFSNSRSEMNVSTLELGDSALYLCASSQNGQGLNEQYFGPGTRLTVT.

This chain links TRBV7-2 with TRBJ2-2; D unclear. V lost 4 bases to trimming and J lost 5 bases, with 8 bases between them. CDR3 length: 13 amino acids. Germline values: CDR1 SGHTA, CDR2 FQGNSA. CDR3 sequence reads: CASSSISTGELFF. The DNA of the CDR3 is TGTGCCAGCAGCTCAATTAGTACCGGGGAGCTGTTTTTT.

The V call is TRBV6-1, the J call TRBJ1-5, with TRBD1 identical over 7 bases. V trimming: 2 bases; J trimming: 6 bases; junction bases outside the gene matches: 7. CDR3 length equals 15 residues. Per the germline V gene, CDR1 is MNHNS and CDR2 is SASEGT. CDR3 residues: CASSELAPGGQPQHF. CDR3 nucleotide sequence: TGTGCCAGCAGTGAACTGGCCCCAGGGGGTCAGCCCCAGCATTTT.